The 32 T cell receptor beta chains reported below all come from one sample, sequenced in a study of vaccination and CD4 T cells after COVID-19. Once obtained from cultured CD4+ T cells, the DNA was sequenced using the Oncomine TCR Beta short-read assay. TCRdb re-analysed the PCR reads in MiXCR, keeping a single row per CDR3 protein. The sample yields roughly 24,000 distinct CDR3 sequences, 64% seen once. No cognate antigen is known for these TCRs. Noted treatment: approximately nine-day PBMC culture with coronavirus spike peptide pools or control peptides (ViraFEST assay). The sequenced material came from CD4+ T cells from blood, cultured in vitro. All receptors derive from a human donor who had recovered from COVID-19.

This clonotype has a handful of counts. CDR3 sequence reads: CSAQGAGGKAYGYTF. CDR3 DNA: TGCAGTGCTCAAGGTGCAGGGGGCAAGGCCTATGGCTACACCTTC. The chain recombines TRBV20-1 with TRBJ1-2, with 8 positions matching TRBD1. Germline trimming cut 5 bases from V and 4 bases from J; bases unmatched to any gene: 12. Germline-derived CDR1 and CDR2 are DFQATT and SNEGSKA (reference sequence). CDR3 length equals 15 residues.

A few counts support this clonotype. This chain uses TRBV28 with TRBJ2-7; unclear D gene. The CDR3 has 12 amino acids. Germline loops: CDR1 MDHEN, CDR2 SYDVKM. V lost 7 bases and J lost 2, with 9 bases in between. The CDR3 region has the DNA TGTGCCAGCACCCAGCGCCCCTACGAGCAGTACTTC. Its translation is CASTQRPYEQYF.

V gene TRBV20-1 combines with J gene TRBJ1-1, with D possibly TRBD1 on 6 matching bases. Germline V CDR1 and CDR2: DFQATT, SNEGSKA (reference sequence). V shed 3 bases and J shed 3 bases, with 14 bases lying between them. The CDR3 sequence is 14 residues long. The CDR3 DNA reads TGCAGTGCTAGGGGGGGCGGGGGGGACACTGAAGCTTTCTTT. This codes for CSARGGGGDTEAFF.

This clonotype was counted a few times. The chain couples TRBV6-4 to TRBJ2-2; 8 bases match TRBD1. Trimming took 5 bases from V and 5 from J; bases not matched to a gene: 7. The CDR3 has 15 residues. CDR1 is MRHNA, CDR2 SNTAGT, per germline. The chain's CDR3 is CASSIQGGSTGELFF. The CDR3 region has the DNA TGTGCCAGCAGTATACAGGGGGGCTCGACCGGGGAGCTGTTTTTT.

The table lists this clonotype with a few counts. CDR3 in amino acids: CATSTGKWETQYF. In DNA, the CDR3 is TGTGCCACCAGCACAGGGAAGTGGGAGACCCAGTACTTC. The chain couples TRBV15 to TRBJ2-5, with a weak D call TRBD1 (5 bases). Deletions cut 4 bases from V and 5 bases from J, with 11 bases between. Germline values: CDR1 LNHNV, CDR2 YYDKDF (reference sequence). This CDR3 is 13 amino acids long.

This clonotype was counted only a few times. This chain joins TRBV19 and TRBJ1-5; perhaps TRBD1 as D (6 bases). Trimming removed 7 bases from V and 4 bases from J, with 17 bases in between. Germline V lookup: CDR1 LNHDA, CDR2 SQIVND (reference sequence). CDR3 size: 15 residues. CDR3 bases: TGTGCCAGTAACCCACAGGGAAAGACTAATCAGCCCCAGCATTTT. This codes for CASNPQGKTNQPQHF.

The chain employs TRBV19 and TRBJ1-6, with D perhaps TRBD1 (6 bases). This CDR3 contains 15 residues. Germline values: CDR1 LNHDA, CDR2 SQIVND (reference sequence). Trimming shortened V by 5 bases and J by 4 bases, and 12 bases separated the two germline ends. The CDR3 nucleotides are TGTGCCAGTAGTCTACAGGGCATTTATAATTCACCCCTCCACTTT. This codes for CASSLQGIYNSPLHF.

This sequence joins TRBV20-1 and TRBJ2-4; no firm D call. Trimming shortened V by 3 bases and J by 10 bases, and 10 bases separated the two germline ends. This CDR3 spans 11 amino acids. CDR1 and CDR2 from the germline V gene are DFQATT and SNEGSKA (reference sequence). The chain's CDR3 is CSASSSVIQYF. CDR3 coding DNA: TGCAGTGCTAGTTCCAGTGTGATTCAGTACTTC.

V and J are TRBV7-8 and TRBJ1-2; tentatively, D is TRBD1 (5 bases). V lost 5 bases and J lost 0, with 19 bases in between. The CDR3 sequence is 17 residues long. Germline CDR1 and CDR2: SGHVS and FQNEAQ. The CDR3 is CASSPIGGVSANYGYTF. CDR3 sequence (DNA): TGTGCCAGCAGCCCCATCGGGGGGGTTTCTGCTAACTATGGCTACACCTTC.

The rearrangement joins TRBV12-3 or TRBV12-4 to TRBJ2-2; TRBD2 agrees at 7 bases. The CDR3 consists of 14 residues. With V trimmed by 7 bases and J by 6 bases, 8 bases remained unmatched. CDR3 amino acids: CASIRLAVSGELFF. CDR3 sequence (DNA): TGTGCCAGCATCCGGCTAGCGGTCTCCGGGGAGCTGTTTTTT.

The table lists this clonotype with a few counts. This chain uses TRBV24-1 with TRBJ2-5; 8 bases match TRBD1. Looked up from germline, CDR1 is KGHDR and CDR2 is SFDVKD. The CDR3 runs to 16 residues. Trimming removed 3 bases from V and 5 bases from J; junction bases left unmatched: 10. The CDR3 DNA reads as TGTGCCACCAGTGATCCTCGGACAGGGTCTAGGGAGACCCAGTACTTC. Translation gives CATSDPRTGSRETQYF.

In its sample, this clonotype was seen a few times. The chain couples TRBV7-8 to TRBJ1-1; TRBD1 matches 7 bases. This CDR3 contains 15 residues. Germline CDR1 reads SGHVS; CDR2 reads FQNEAQ. V gave up 5 bases and J gave up 3 bases; unmatched junction bases: 9. The CDR3 DNA reads as TGTGCCAGCAGCAGGGACAGAGGAGGAGACACTGAAGCTTTCTTT. Translating it yields CASSRDRGGDTEAFF.

The chain combines TRBV28 with TRBJ1-1; D is unresolved. Germline V lookup: CDR1 MDHEN, CDR2 SYDVKM. The germline V and J ends were trimmed by 2 bases and 7 bases, with 11 bases remaining between them. This CDR3 contains 13 residues. The CDR3 spells CASSLAGLSEAFF. The CDR3 bases are TGTGCCAGCAGTTTAGCCGGGTTAAGTGAAGCTTTCTTT.

The chain has TRBV20-1 and TRBJ2-5; 11 positions match TRBD2. The CDR3 extends over 15 amino acids. The J segment lost 5 bases and the V segment lost 2 bases, leaving 7 bases of the junction unmatched. Germline assignment: CDR1 DFQATT and CDR2 SNEGSKA (reference sequence). This CDR3 is CSARISGRAGETQYF. In nucleotides, the CDR3 is TGCAGTGCTAGAATTAGCGGGAGGGCCGGGGAGACCCAGTACTTC.

The J gene is TRBJ1-2, the V gene TRBV25-1; no clear D. V shed 6 bases and J shed 8 bases, with 16 bases lying between them. In germline, CDR1 is MGHDK, CDR2 SYGVNS. The CDR3 is 13 amino acids. CDR3 sequence (DNA): TGTGCCAGCAGCGGCCAGTCAACGGGAGGCTACACCTTC. This codes for CASSGQSTGGYTF.

This clonotype was counted a few times. The CDR3 reads CSATRYSGNTIYF. For the CDR3, the DNA is TGCAGTGCTACCCGCTACTCTGGAAACACCATATATTTT. The V and J genes are TRBV20-1 and TRBJ1-3; D call uncertain. Germline-derived CDR1 and CDR2 are DFQATT and SNEGSKA (reference sequence). Trimming removed 4 bases from V and 0 bases from J, with 7 bases in between. The CDR3 runs to 13 residues.

This clonotype turned up a few times. The chain couples TRBV28 to TRBJ1-6; possible D gene TRBD1, 6 bases. This CDR3 has 15 residues. Germline V gene data show CDR1 as MDHEN and CDR2 as SYDVKM. Trimming pared 11 bases from V and 0 bases from J, leaving 14 bases between. CDR3 DNA sequence: TGTGCCGTACCAGGGGTCGGCTCCTATAATTCACCCCTCCACTTT. Protein product: CAVPGVGSYNSPLHF. The full variable domain, its missing parts supplied by reference TRBV28 and TRBJ1-6, is DVKVTQSSRYLVKRTGEKVFLECVQDMDHENMFWYRQDPGLGLRLIYFSYDVKMKEKGDIPEGYSVSREKKERFSLILESASTNQTSMYLCAVPGVGSYNSPLHFGNGTRLTVT.

The chain uses TRBV20-1 and TRBJ1-6, with TRBD1 as a possible D gene (5 bases). This CDR3 is 13 amino acids long. The V end lost 1 base, the J end lost 7 bases, and 8 bases lay between the germline ends. CDR1 is DFQATT, CDR2 SNEGSKA, per germline (reference sequence). The CDR3 DNA sequence: TGCAGTGCTAGAGTAGCAGGGAATTCACCCCTCCACTTT. Protein product: CSARVAGNSPLHF.

As for this clonotype: The junction departs from germline at one end; a sequencing error may be responsible. V usage is TRBV20-1 and J usage is TRBJ2-7; 10 nucleotides line up with TRBD2. The CDR3 sequence is 15 residues long. CDR1 and CDR2 (germline): DFQATT, SNEGSKA (reference sequence). CDR3 protein: CSAREAGGPAYEQYF. The CDR3 nucleotides are TGCAGTGCGAGAGAAGCGGGAGGGCCCGCCTACGAGCAGTACTTC.

CDR3 DNA: TGCAGTGCTAGAGATAGGAGTAACAGGGGGTCGAATTCACCCCTCCACTTT. It is translated as CSARDRSNRGSNSPLHF. The chain uses TRBV20-1 and TRBJ1-6; TRBD1 aligns across 8 bases. The J segment lost 7 bases and the V segment lost 0 bases, leaving 11 bases of the junction unmatched. The CDR3 runs 17 residues. Germline V gene data show CDR1 as DFQATT and CDR2 as SNEGSKA (reference sequence).

The chain carries TRBV7-9 and TRBJ1-1; D uncertain. Trimming pared 4 bases from V and 5 bases from J, leaving 14 bases between. CDR3 length equals 14 residues. The germline CDR1 and CDR2 sequences are SEHNR and FQNEAQ (reference sequence). Here the CDR3 reads CASSSSPERTEAFF. CDR3 coding DNA: TGTGCCAGCAGCTCCTCCCCGGAGAGAACTGAAGCTTTCTTT.

The chain has TRBV28 and TRBJ2-1; TRBD1 might be the D (6 bases). CDR1 is MDHEN, CDR2 SYDVKM, per germline. V was trimmed by 4 bases and J by 2 bases, leaving 12 bases between them. CDR3 size: 15 residues. The CDR3 DNA sequence: TGTGCCAGCAGTTACCCCGGACAGACCTACAATGAGCAGTTCTTC. The encoded protein is CASSYPGQTYNEQFF.

The V call is TRBV20-1, the J call TRBJ2-3; 9 nucleotides align to TRBD2. Germline V lookup: CDR1 DFQATT, CDR2 SNEGSKA (reference sequence). The V segment lost 7 bases and the J segment 4 bases; nucleotides outside the gene matches: 12. The CDR3 contains 15 residues. The DNA for the CDR3 is TGCAGTGAAAGGGGTAGCGGGAGAGTTGCAGATACGCAGTATTTT. Amino acids: CSERGSGRVADTQYF.

As concerns this clonotype: Sequence at one end of the junction differs from germline and may be a read error. V gene TRBV24-1 combines with J gene TRBJ1-1; D might be TRBD1 (6 bases). The CDR3 totals 15 residues. In germline, CDR1 is KGHDR, CDR2 SFDVKD. DNA of the CDR3: TGTGCCACCAGTGATCGTGACGGCGTATCGAGGGGGGCTTTTTTT. This codes for CATSDRDGVSRGAFF.

The rearrangement joins TRBV28 to TRBJ1-2; D uncertain. V gave up 4 bases and J gave up 2 bases, with 5 bases separating them. This CDR3 spans 12 amino acids. In germline, CDR1 is MDHEN, CDR2 SYDVKM. The CDR3 coding sequence is TGTGCCAGCAGTTACAGAAACTATGGCTACACCTTC. Amino acids: CASSYRNYGYTF.

V is TRBV7-2 and J is TRBJ2-7; D unresolved. The CDR3 runs to 14 residues. Germline CDR1 is SGHTA and CDR2 is FQGNSA. Trimming pared 1 base from V and 6 bases from J, leaving 13 bases between. CDR3 sequence (DNA): TGTGCCAGCAGCTTAGTTGTATCGGTCGGCGAGCAGTACTTC. This codes for CASSLVVSVGEQYF. The whole variable domain, remainder taken from reference TRBV7-2 and TRBJ2-7, is GAGVSQSPSNKVTEKGKDVELRCDPISGHTALYWYRQSLGQGLEFLIYFQGNSAPDKSGLPSDRFSAERTGGSVSTLTIQRTQQEDSAVYLCASSLVVSVGEQYFGPGTRLTVT.

CDR3 region: CASSQTSGRAEQYF. The CDR3 DNA reads TGTGCCAGCAGCCAGACTAGCGGGAGAGCCGAGCAGTACTTC. The V and J genes are TRBV21-1 and TRBJ2-7; the table's D gene call, TRBD2, was not cross checked with the DNA. TRBV21-1 counts as a pseudogene. The CDR3 is 14 residues long.

This chain uses TRBV30 with TRBJ1-1; D is uncertain. V was cut by 1 base and J by 6 bases, with 9 bases left in between. CDR3 length equals 12 residues. Per germline, CDR1 GTSNPN and CDR2 SVGIG (reference sequence). The CDR3 nucleotides are TGTGCCTGGAGTGCCCCCCCCTCTGAAGCTTTCTTT. As protein: CAWSAPPSEAFF.

The chain combines TRBV6-1 with TRBJ1-1; no firm D call. CDR1 is MNHNS and CDR2 is SASEGT in the germline V gene. The ends were cut back, 5 bases at V and 6 bases at J, with 13 bases in the middle. This CDR3 spans 13 amino acids. The DNA of the CDR3 is TGTGCCAGCAGTCAAGACGTAGGCGCTGAAGCTTTCTTT. Protein product: CASSQDVGAEAFF.

There are a few counts of this clonotype. The V and J genes are TRBV7-2 and TRBJ1-4; 10 bases fit TRBD1. The junction had 4 bases not matched to a gene; V was cut back by 4 bases and J by 8 bases. Germline V gives CDR1 SGHTA, CDR2 FQGNSA. There are 14 residues in the CDR3. The CDR3 nucleotides are TGTGCCAGCAGCTCGACAGGGGGCGTGGAAAAACTGTTTTTT. As protein: CASSSTGGVEKLFF.

This chain uses TRBV12-3 or TRBV12-4 with TRBJ2-7; maybe TRBD2 (5 bases). The CDR3 consists of 14 residues. The V gene lost 6 bases and the J gene lost 2 bases, with 14 bases spanning the gap. In DNA form, the CDR3 reads TGTGCCAGCAGAAGGACCCTCGGGGCCTACGAGCAGTACTTC. This gives the protein CASRRTLGAYEQYF.

V and J are TRBV27 and TRBJ1-1, with D hard to call. V was cut by 5 bases and J by 4 bases, with 14 bases left in between. CDR1 is MNHEY, CDR2 SMNVEV, per germline (reference sequence). CDR3 length: 14 residues. The CDR3, as DNA: TGTGCCAGCAGTCCCCGGGAAAGGGCCACTGAAGCTTTCTTT. It yields the protein CASSPRERATEAFF.